This paragraph reports one TCR beta chain. What it binds is unknown. The data are from a study of PD-1 blockade in classical Hodgkin lymphoma. All patients experienced relapse after autologous stem cell transplantation, and brentuximab vedotin exposure was variable. Some clones are missing from TCRdb's copy, which holds only in-frame ones; the method was immunoSEQ multiplex PCR. This sample has 90,000 to 130,000 clones; 80% to 90% occur once, and the top ten carry just under 20%. Regarding the study as a whole: Newly diagnosed patients had baseline TCR diversity that was reportedly lower than that of healthy donors. Significantly greater TCR diversity emerged by C4D1 in CD4+ cells but not CD8+ cells. Complete responders entered with baseline diversity on par with newly diagnosed patients, the results showed. Nivolumab initiated under 1 year post-ASCT led to patient exclusion.

Germline lookup yields CDR1 SGHTS and CDR2 YDEGEE. Trimming shortened V by 6 bases and J by 9 bases, and 12 bases separated the two germline ends. The CDR3 totals 11 residues. The sequence came from a human donor with classical Hodgkin lymphoma. J is TRBJ1-2 and V is TRBV5-8; D is unresolved. Source: peripheral blood mononuclear cells (PBMCs), taken before the second cycle of nivolumab. The CDR3 DNA is TGTGCCAGCACCCCAGTTGCGCGCTACACCTTC. Its protein product is CASTPVARYTF.